The T cell receptor beta chain described here comes from a study of cytomegalovirus exposure and HLA in healthy donors. This CDR3 region has 15 residues. V lost 7 bases and J 3 bases, leaving 19 bases between the germline ends. Germline V lookup: CDR1 MDHEN, CDR2 SYDVKM. Generated by immunoSEQ multiplex PCR, the TCRdb table keeps only in-frame clones and is missing some. The data contain around 250,000 clones, 90% of them singletons. This chain links TRBV28 with TRBJ2-7; tentatively, D is TRBD1 (6 bases). The receptor was derived from a woman between 18 and 29 years old in good health and CMV-seronegative. Sequenced input: PBMCs. CDR3 sequence (DNA): TGTGCCAGCACCTTAACGGACAGCGTAGGCTACGAGCAGTACTTC. Translating it yields CASTLTDSVGYEQYF. Full variable domain (missing parts from reference TRBV28 and TRBJ2-7): DVKVTQSSRYLVKRTGEKVFLECVQDMDHENMFWYRQDPGLGLRLIYFSYDVKMKEKGDIPEGYSVSREKKERFSLILESASTNQTSMYLCASTLTDSVGYEQYFGPGTRLTVT.